This T cell receptor (beta chain) comes out of a study of shared clonotypes between healthy human individuals. Whole-study findings and limits: In the sorted subsets, rarefaction showed sequencing was incomplete despite large depth.

Germline V gene sequence: CDR1 MNHEY, CDR2 SMNVEV (reference sequence). The CDR3 totals 13 residues. V lost 3 bases, J lost 2 bases, and 7 bases lay in between. There are a few counts of this clone. Its antigen is currently unknown. In the same sample, other DNA sequences code for this CDR3. Only in-frame clones appear in the TCRdb table, and some are missing; sequencing was by immunoSEQ multiplex PCR. The sample contains some 2 million clones, 85% to 95% of which appear only once. The chain has TRBV27 and TRBJ1-2; possibly TRBD1 for D (6 bases). The sequenced material came from naive CD4+ T cells sorted from blood. Regarding subset: CD45RA+ positively selected. The sequence derives from a man between 18 and 35 years old in good health. This CDR3 reads CASSFRGNYGYTF. The CDR3 DNA sequence: TGTGCCAGCAGTTTCAGGGGAAACTATGGCTACACCTTC.